The next 21 T cell receptor beta chains were all read from a single sample in a study of T cell responses to AZD1222 COVID-19 vaccine. TCRdb's table, derived via immunoSEQ multiplex PCR, lists solely in-frame clones and lacks some. The sample holds about 110,000 clones; about 88% are singletons and the top ten take over 15%. Source: peripheral blood, taken on day 0 of AZD1222 vaccination. The receptors come from an adult in good health.

The J gene is TRBJ2-7, the V gene TRBV2, with D unclear. In germline, CDR1 is SNHLY, CDR2 FYNNEI. V lost 9 bases, J lost 3 bases, and 9 bases lay in between. The CDR3 covers 11 residues. The CDR3 loop is CARGNIYEQYV. CDR3 DNA sequence: TGTGCCAGGGGTAATATCTACGAGCAGTACGTC.

J is TRBJ1-1 and V is TRBV7-3; weak D call: TRBD1 (5 bases). The CDR3 consists of 14 residues. V was clipped by 1 base and J by 8 bases, with 14 bases between them. Germline loops: CDR1 SGHTA, CDR2 FQGTGA. This CDR3 is CASSLRQGLGEAFF. The CDR3, as DNA: TGTGCCAGCAGCTTAAGGCAGGGTCTAGGGGAAGCTTTCTTT. Based on the CDR3 plus reference TRBV7-3 and TRBJ1-1, the full variable domain is GAGVSQTPSNKVTEKGKYVELRCDPISGHTALYWYRQSLGQGPEFLIYFQGTGAADDSGLPNDRFFAVRPEGSVSTLKIQRTERGDSAVYLCASSLRQGLGEAFFGQGTRLTVV.

The V call is TRBV5-1, the J call TRBJ2-3; 9 bases are shared with TRBD2. CDR1 SGHRS and CDR2 YFSETQ come from the germline V gene. Trimming at V came to 4 bases and at J to 4 bases, leaving 10 bases not matched to a gene. This CDR3 is 16 amino acids long. The CDR3: CASSPGTSLGSDTQYF. The CDR3, as DNA: TGCGCCAGCAGCCCGGGGACTAGCCTTGGCTCAGATACGCAGTATTTT.

V gene TRBV5-1 combines with J gene TRBJ1-1; D may be TRBD1 (6 bases). Germline V gene data show CDR1 as SGHRS and CDR2 as YFSETQ. The CDR3 length is 15 residues. The V end lost 0 bases, the J end lost 0 bases, and 9 bases lay between the germline ends. The CDR3 loop reads CASSLGWGLNTEAFF. CDR3 DNA: TGCGCCAGCAGCTTGGGGTGGGGGCTGAACACTGAAGCTTTCTTT.

This clone was observed a handful of times. This chain joins TRBV5-8 and TRBJ1-5; D not resolved. In germline, CDR1 is SGHTS, CDR2 YDEGEE. V shed 2 bases and J shed 1 base, with 16 bases lying between them. CDR3 length equals 17 residues. In nucleotides, the CDR3 is TGTGCCAGCAGCTTTTATCCCGGCAGATTGAGCAATCAGCCCCAGCATTTT. This sequence encodes CASSFYPGRLSNQPQHF.

V usage is TRBV18 and J usage is TRBJ1-2; 7 bases line up with TRBD1. Looked up from germline, CDR1 is KGHSH and CDR2 is LQKENI. V dropped 6 bases and J dropped 7; count of bases not matched to a gene: 11. The CDR3 contains 14 residues. CDR3 sequence: CASSPGQDVGGYTF. CDR3 nucleotides: TGTGCCAGCTCGCCCGGACAGGACGTAGGTGGCTACACCTTC.

V and J are TRBV12-3 or TRBV12-4 and TRBJ2-2; D remains unclear. This CDR3 contains 13 residues. Trimming left V 3 bases short and J 5 bases short, with 7 bases between. In nucleotides, the CDR3 is TGTGCCAGCAGTTTGGTTTTGACCGGGGAGCTGTTTTTT. Amino acid sequence: CASSLVLTGELFF.

This clone was seen once. V gene TRBV7-9 combines with J gene TRBJ1-3; no reliable D call. The CDR3 extends over 12 amino acids. The germline CDR1 and CDR2 sequences are SEHNR and FQNEAQ (reference sequence). V lost 5 bases and J lost 4, with 6 bases in between. CDR3 in DNA: TGTGCCAGCAGCCCCATCGGAAACACCATATATTTT. It encodes CASSPIGNTIYF.

This clone was seen a few times. The chain combines TRBV6-2 or TRBV6-3 with TRBJ1-5; no reliable D call. The ends were cut back, 5 bases at V and 4 bases at J, with 9 bases in the middle. Germline V gene data show CDR1 as MNHEY and CDR2 as SVGEGT. The CDR3 has 13 residues. The CDR3: CASSIEPNQPQHF. In DNA form, the CDR3 reads TGTGCCAGCAGTATCGAGCCGAATCAGCCCCAGCATTTT.

V gene TRBV29-1 combines with J gene TRBJ2-5; 7 bases agree with TRBD1. The CDR3 runs 12 residues. Germline CDR1 SQVTM, CDR2 ANQGSEA. Unmatched junction bases numbered 7, after V lost 7 bases and J lost 5 bases. Here the CDR3 reads CSGDRVLETQYF. DNA of the CDR3: TGCAGCGGAGACAGGGTTTTGGAGACCCAGTACTTC.

The chain couples TRBV19 to TRBJ2-2, with D uncertain. The V gene's germline CDR1 is LNHDA and CDR2 SQIVND (reference sequence). This CDR3 is 13 amino acids long. The V end lost 5 bases, the J end lost 6 bases, and 10 bases lay between the germline ends. This CDR3 reads CASSATSSGELFF. The DNA of the CDR3 is TGTGCCAGTAGTGCGACATCTTCCGGGGAGCTGTTTTTT.

The CDR3 reads CASSMTGGNYGYTF. DNA of the CDR3: TGTGCCAGCAGTATGACAGGGGGTAACTATGGCTACACCTTC. V and J are TRBV6-5 and TRBJ1-2, with 9 bases identical to TRBD1. With 5 bases clipped from V and 1 base from J, the junction kept 2 bases outside the gene matches. The germline CDR1 and CDR2 sequences are MNHEY and SVGAGI. The CDR3 spans 14 residues.

The chain joins TRBV19 to TRBJ1-2; 12 bases are a match to TRBD1. Germline trimming cut 6 bases from V and 8 bases from J; bases unmatched to any gene: 7. Germline CDR1 and CDR2: LNHDA and SQIVND (reference sequence). The CDR3 length is 14 residues. This CDR3 reads CASRRDRGPSGYTF. CDR3 bases: TGTGCCAGTAGACGGGACAGGGGGCCGTCAGGCTACACCTTC.

The count of this clone is one. The CDR3 nucleotides read TGTGCCAGCAGCTTAGACAGGGCGGGCTATGGCTACACCTTC. The encoded protein is CASSLDRAGYGYTF. This rearrangement joins TRBV7-2 to TRBJ1-2; D may be TRBD1 (6 bases). CDR3 length: 14 amino acids. Germline assignment: CDR1 SGHTA and CDR2 FQGNSA. Trimming took off 1 base at V and 4 bases at J, with 10 bases between the two ends.

The chain carries TRBV9 and TRBJ1-6, with 8 bases lining up with TRBD1. After removal of 3 bases from V and 7 bases from J, the junction contained 3 bases not matched to a gene. This CDR3 contains 14 residues. Germline V gives CDR1 SGDLS, CDR2 YYNGEE. CDR3 region: CASSDRDRNSPLHF. The CDR3 region has the DNA TGTGCCAGCAGCGACCGGGACAGGAATTCACCCCTCCACTTT.

The CDR3 loop is CASSLSGISGANVLTF. The CDR3 region has the DNA TGTGCCAGCAGCTTGTCTGGGATCTCTGGGGCCAACGTCCTGACTTTC. This rearrangement joins TRBV5-8 to TRBJ2-6; D is undetermined. V lost 1 base and J lost 0, with 8 bases in between. Per germline, CDR1 SGHTS and CDR2 YDEGEE. This CDR3 contains 16 residues.

V gene TRBV30 combines with J gene TRBJ2-1, with 11 nucleotides matching TRBD1. The germline gives CDR1 GTSNPN, CDR2 SVGIG (reference sequence). J was trimmed by 2 bases and V by 0 bases; bases with no gene match: 6. The CDR3 contains 17 residues. The CDR3 nucleotides are TGTGCCTGGAGTGTACCATTGGACAGGGGGCCCTACAATGAGCAGTTCTTC. It codes for CAWSVPLDRGPYNEQFF.

This sequence joins TRBV5-6 and TRBJ1-2; D unresolved. The V gene's germline CDR1 is SGHDT and CDR2 YYEEEE. Deletions cut 2 bases from V and 5 bases from J, with 19 bases between. The CDR3 spans 16 residues. CDR3 sequence (DNA): TGTGCCAGCAGCTTTAGGATAGGAGGCAGGACGTATGGCTACACCTTC. Protein product: CASSFRIGGRTYGYTF.

The rearrangement links TRBV6-1 to TRBJ1-4; TRBD1 matches at 7 bases. The CDR3 has 15 amino acids. Unmatched junction bases numbered 5, after V lost 3 bases and J lost 4 bases. The germline V gene encodes CDR1 MNHNS and CDR2 SASEGT. CDR3 residues: CASSDGQVINEKLFF. In DNA form, the CDR3 reads TGTGCCAGCAGTGACGGACAGGTTATTAATGAAAAACTGTTTTTT.

The chain links TRBV7-8 to TRBJ2-1; D perhaps matches TRBD1 (7 bases). The V and J ends lost 2 bases and 7 bases respectively, with 12 bases between them. Germline lookup yields CDR1 SGHVS and CDR2 FQNEAQ. This CDR3 is 14 amino acids long. The CDR3 sequence: CASSLYQGGNEQFF. DNA for the CDR3: TGTGCCAGCAGCTTATACCAGGGGGGTAATGAGCAGTTCTTC.

V usage is TRBV7-2 and J usage is TRBJ2-2; D call uncertain. V dropped 8 bases and J dropped 0 bases, with 13 bases sitting between them. Looked up from germline, CDR1 is SGHTA and CDR2 is FQGNSA. The CDR3 is 15 amino acids. Here the CDR3 DNA reads TGTGCCAGCCTGCTTGGTGTAGCGAACACCGGGGAGCTGTTTTTT. This codes for CASLLGVANTGELFF.